The 5 T cell receptor beta chains in this list originate from one sample, sequenced in a study of brain T cells in children with intractable seizures. Repertoires were generated with immunoSEQ multiplex PCR, while TCRdb's copy carries only in-frame clones and drops some. Here the sample spans 70,000 to 85,000 clones, approximately 90% being singletons. The sample here was peripheral blood, taken at surgery. Every receptor here comes from a girl aged 2 to 9 with Rasmussen encephalitis and intractable seizures.

The chain carries TRBV5-5 and TRBJ1-1; D ambiguous. Trimming took 4 bases from V and 0 from J, leaving 13 bases between them. The CDR3 length is 15 residues. Germline V gene data show CDR1 as SGHKS and CDR2 as YYEKEE (reference sequence). CDR3 nucleotides: TGTGCCAGCAGCGGTCCCCGGGCGATGAACACTGAAGCTTTCTTT. It codes for CASSGPRAMNTEAFF.

The rearrangement uses TRBV6-5 and TRBJ1-5; D gene ambiguous. The V and J ends lost 2 bases and 6 bases respectively, with 5 bases between them. This CDR3 region has 12 residues. The germline V gene has CDR1 MNHEY and CDR2 SVGAGI. CDR3 in amino acids: CASSYPGQPQHF. CDR3 nucleotide sequence: TGTGCCAGCAGTTACCCAGGTCAGCCCCAGCATTTT.

This sequence joins TRBV18 and TRBJ2-3; 8 bases match TRBD2. Looked up from germline, CDR1 is KGHSH and CDR2 is LQKENI. The CDR3 totals 15 residues. The junction had 8 bases not matched to a gene; V was cut back by 3 bases and J by 6 bases. The CDR3 sequence is CASSPRDSGEDTQYF. For the CDR3, the DNA is TGTGCCAGCTCACCTCGAGATAGCGGGGAGGATACGCAGTATTTT.

This clone occurred a few times. This chain connects TRBV11-2 to TRBJ2-5; no clear D gene. The CDR3 totals 17 residues. Germline lookup yields CDR1 SGHAT and CDR2 FQNNGV. Trimming pared 0 bases from V and 3 bases from J, leaving 17 bases between. The CDR3 here is CASSLEGQGSRKETQYF. The CDR3 nucleotides are TGTGCCAGCAGCTTAGAGGGTCAAGGATCACGTAAAGAGACCCAGTACTTC.

The rearrangement joins TRBV14 to TRBJ2-7; 7 bases map to TRBD2. Germline values: CDR1 SGHDN, CDR2 FVKESK. There are 15 residues in the CDR3. The ends lost 1 base at V and 1 base at J; junction bases unmatched: 4. The CDR3 loop reads CASSQGLAYSYEQYF. The CDR3 region has the DNA TGTGCCAGCAGCCAAGGACTAGCTTATTCCTACGAGCAGTACTTC.